Listed here are 20 T cell receptor beta chains from one sample, sequenced in a study of blood T cell repertoires in COVID-19. TCRdb keeps only in-frame clones here, not all; method: immunoSEQ multiplex PCR. The sample holds about 360,000 clones, 88% seen once. Sequencing input: PBMCs or T cells enriched from blood (not recorded which). These receptors were taken from a middle-aged woman with acute COVID-19.

The chain uses TRBV12-5 and TRBJ1-1; maybe TRBD1 (6 bases). The CDR3 is 14 residues long. V lost 5 bases to trimming and J lost 1 base, with 11 bases between them. Per germline, CDR1 LGHNT and CDR2 FRNRAP. The CDR3 DNA follows: TGTGCTAGTGGTCCCGGACAGACGAACACTGAAGCTTTCTTT. This encodes CASGPGQTNTEAFF. Filled out from reference TRBV12-5 and TRBJ1-1, the complete variable domain reads DARVTQTPRHKVTEMGQEVTMRCQPILGHNTVFWYRQTMMQGLELLAYFRNRAPLDDSGMPKDRFSAEMPDATLATLKIQPSEPRDSAVYFCASGPGQTNTEAFFGQGTRLTVV.

The chain carries TRBV4-2 and TRBJ2-1; TRBD1 aligns across 10 bases. CDR1 LGHNA and CDR2 YNFKEQ come from the germline V gene. V trimming: 0 bases; J trimming: 8 bases; junction bases outside the gene matches: 10. The CDR3 sequence is 17 residues long. The CDR3 spells CASSQEIVGTGEDEQFF. The CDR3 DNA is TGTGCCAGCAGCCAAGAAATTGTCGGGACAGGGGAGGATGAGCAGTTCTTC.

The chain joins TRBV11-2 to TRBJ1-2; 8 positions agree with TRBD1. CDR3 size: 14 residues. V shed 4 bases, J shed 4 bases, and the junction held 5 bases outside the gene matches. Germline assignment: CDR1 SGHAT and CDR2 FQNNGV. The CDR3 bases are TGTGCCAGCAGCTCCACGGGACAGGCCTATGGCTACACCTTC. Translated, it gives CASSSTGQAYGYTF.

The chain joins TRBV21-1 to TRBJ2-5; TRBD2 reflects the table's D call only, with no check against the DNA. TRBV21-1 is a listed pseudogene. The length of the CDR3 is 13 residues. CDR3 sequence (DNA): TGTGCCAGCCCCCTAGCCTATCAAGAGACCCAGTACTTC. Its protein is CASPLAYQETQYF.

The rearrangement links TRBV5-4 to TRBJ1-1; weak D call: TRBD1 (6 bases). The CDR3 runs 14 residues. The germline V gene encodes CDR1 SGHNT and CDR2 YYREEE (reference sequence). V was shortened by 5 bases and J by 3 bases, with 14 bases between the two germline ends. The CDR3 sequence: CASSYDTGYTEAFF. The CDR3 DNA reads as TGTGCCAGCAGTTATGATACAGGGTACACTGAAGCTTTCTTT.

Only a few counts were recorded for this clone. The V and J genes are TRBV5-6 and TRBJ2-5; perhaps TRBD1 as D (5 bases). CDR3 length: 14 residues. Trimming removed 1 base from V and 5 bases from J, with 12 bases in between. Germline assignment: CDR1 SGHDT and CDR2 YYEEEE. The CDR3 region has the DNA TGTGCCAGCAGCTTGAAAGGGGCCGGGGAGACCCAGTACTTC. Protein sequence: CASSLKGAGETQYF.

This chain uses TRBV10-3 with TRBJ1-1; TRBD1 matches at 11 bases. This CDR3 is built from 13 residues. Germline V gives CDR1 ENHRY, CDR2 SYGVKD. The V and J ends lost 7 bases and 5 bases, in that order; junction bases with no gene match: 3. The CDR3 nucleotides read TGTGCCATCACCGGGACAGGGGGAACTGAAGCTTTCTTT. This translates into CAITGTGGTEAFF.

This chain links TRBV7-9 with TRBJ2-4; 7 bases are a match to TRBD1. The CDR3 consists of 18 residues. J lost 0 bases, V lost 5 bases, and 13 bases had no gene match. Germline-derived CDR1 and CDR2 are SEHNR and FQNEAQ (reference sequence). The CDR3 protein is CASSPKSGTALAKNIQYF. In DNA, the CDR3 is TGTGCCAGCAGCCCGAAATCCGGGACAGCACTAGCCAAAAACATTCAGTACTTC.

This rearrangement joins TRBV5-1 to TRBJ1-4, with unresolved D. Trimming took off 6 bases at V and 4 bases at J, with 16 bases between the two ends. The CDR3 length is 15 residues. Germline assignment: CDR1 SGHRS and CDR2 YFSETQ. In nucleotides, the CDR3 is TGCGCCAGCAAACTACAGATCCGGGATAATGAAAAACTGTTTTTT. Residues: CASKLQIRDNEKLFF.

The chain links TRBV12-5 to TRBJ1-4; D is unclear. V was shortened by 0 bases and J by 0 bases, with 8 bases between the two germline ends. The germline V gene encodes CDR1 LGHNT and CDR2 FRNRAP. This CDR3 has 16 amino acids. Here the CDR3 DNA reads TGTGCTAGTGGTTTGGTGACAAGAGCAACTAATGAAAAACTGTTTTTT. Translating it yields CASGLVTRATNEKLFF.

The chain has TRBV7-9 and TRBJ1-1; D gene uncertain. This CDR3 has 14 amino acids. V lost 2 bases and J lost 4, with 11 bases in between. CDR1 and CDR2 from the germline V gene are SEHNR and FQNEAQ (reference sequence). CDR3 protein: CASSLLGLGTEAFF. The CDR3 DNA reads as TGTGCCAGCAGCTTACTAGGCTTGGGCACTGAAGCTTTCTTT.

V usage is TRBV7-9 and J usage is TRBJ1-3; D uncertain. Germline CDR1 is SEHNR and CDR2 is FQNEAQ (reference sequence). Between the trimmed V and J ends, which lost 0 bases and 15 bases, there was a span of 15 bases. The CDR3 loop spans 13 amino acids. The CDR3 sequence is CASSLAELGSGYF. The CDR3 bases are TGTGCCAGCAGCTTAGCGGAACTTGGCTCGGGATATTTT. Supplemented by reference TRBV7-9 and TRBJ1-3, the full variable domain reads DTGVSQNPRHKITKRGQNVTFRCDPISEHNRLYWYRQTLGQGPEFLTYFQNEAQLEKSRLLSDRFSAERPKGSFSTLEIQRTEQGDSAMYLCASSLAELGSGYFGEGSWLTVV.

The V and J genes are TRBV2 and TRBJ1-1; no firm D call. Trimming cost V 4 bases and J 0 bases, with 9 bases left between them. CDR3 length: 14 residues. In germline, CDR1 is SNHLY, CDR2 FYNNEI. CDR3 amino acids: CASSAPYMNTEAFF. CDR3 nucleotide sequence: TGTGCCAGCAGTGCCCCGTACATGAACACTGAAGCTTTCTTT. The whole variable domain, filled in from reference TRBV2 and TRBJ1-1, reads EPEVTQTPSHQVTQMGQEVILRCVPISNHLYFYWYRQILGQKVEFLVSFYNNEISEKSEIFDDQFSVERPDGSNFTLKIRSTKLEDSAMYFCASSAPYMNTEAFFGQGTRLTVV.

The rearrangement uses TRBV5-1 and TRBJ2-7; D might be TRBD1 (6 bases). With 6 bases removed from V and 0 bases from J, the gap between germline ends came to 7 bases. The CDR3 spans 12 residues. Germline V gives CDR1 SGHRS, CDR2 YFSETQ. The CDR3, as DNA: TGCGCCAGCAAGGGGGACTCCTACGAGCAGTACTTC. Protein sequence: CASKGDSYEQYF.

The chain carries TRBV21-1 and TRBJ1-6; TRBD1 is the table's D call, not checked against the DNA. TRBV21-1 is termed a pseudogene. The CDR3 is made up of 19 amino acids. The chain's CDR3 is CASGPRDRILFKYNSPLHF. The CDR3 DNA reads as TGTGCCAGCGGACCGAGGGACAGGATCTTGTTTAAGTATAATTCACCCCTCCACTTT.

V and J are TRBV27 and TRBJ1-2; a weak D match, TRBD1 (6 bases). Germline V gene sequence: CDR1 MNHEY, CDR2 SMNVEV (reference sequence). Trimming took 6 bases from V and 1 from J, leaving 21 bases between them. The CDR3 extends over 17 amino acids. The CDR3 is CASSYASTRDINYGYTF. The CDR3, as DNA: TGTGCCAGCAGCTATGCCTCCACAAGGGACATTAACTATGGCTACACCTTC.

The rearrangement joins TRBV18 to TRBJ1-5; D ambiguous. Trimming took 3 bases from V and 3 from J, leaving 6 bases between them. The CDR3 is 13 residues long. Germline V gene lookup returns CDR1 KGHSH and CDR2 LQKENI. CDR3 DNA sequence: TGTGCCAGCTCACCCACGGTCAATCAGCCCCAGCATTTT. Its translation: CASSPTVNQPQHF.

The chain is built from TRBV19 and TRBJ2-7; TRBD1 matches 8 bases. The V gene end was trimmed by 4 bases and the J gene end by 4 bases; junction bases not matched to a gene: 3. Germline V lookup: CDR1 LNHDA, CDR2 SQIVND (reference sequence). The CDR3 spans 13 residues. The CDR3 reads CASSTDRVYEQYF. DNA of the CDR3: TGTGCCAGTAGTACGGACAGGGTGTACGAGCAGTACTTC.

The chain carries TRBV5-1 and TRBJ2-7, with 7 bases identical to TRBD1. The germline V gene encodes CDR1 SGHRS and CDR2 YFSETQ. With V trimmed by 6 bases and J by 5 bases, 2 bases remained unmatched. This CDR3 region has 11 residues. The CDR3 loop reads CASTGGNEQYF. DNA of the CDR3: TGCGCCAGCACAGGGGGAAACGAGCAGTACTTC.

This clone was found a few times. The rearrangement uses TRBV27 and TRBJ1-1, with D possibly TRBD1 on 6 matching bases. The CDR3 length is 13 residues. V was trimmed by 5 bases and J by 4 bases, leaving 11 bases between them. Germline assignment: CDR1 MNHEY and CDR2 SMNVEV (reference sequence). The CDR3 loop is CASSIRGSTEAFF. The CDR3 DNA is TGTGCCAGCAGTATCAGGGGAAGCACTGAAGCTTTCTTT.